This TCR beta chain was observed in a study of blood T cell repertoires in COVID-19. Study summary: The study drew acute and convalescent COVID-19 samples from the United States, Italy and Spain. T cells, B-cell-depleted T cells, or PBMCs supplied cDNA or gDNA.

The sample holds a few counts of this clone. Per the original data handling: Reference gene primer amplification gave nucleated cell count estimates. TCRdb's copy holds only in-frame clones and misses some; the assay was immunoSEQ multiplex PCR. V and J calls and clone size are as listed in that table; D and trimming were resolved from the DNA. The top ten hold 7.5% to 9% of the sample, which has about 210,000 clones, around 80% seen once. The germline V gene has CDR1 SGHNT and CDR2 YYREEE (reference sequence). CDR3 length equals 16 residues. Trimming cost V 4 bases and J 9 bases; bases outside gene matches: 13.

The sequenced sample was peripheral blood. The TCR sequence derives from a woman aged 45 to 65 with acute or convalescent COVID-19. This chain links TRBV5-4 with TRBJ2-3; 11 bases map to TRBD2. The CDR3 bases are TGTGCCAGCAGCCCGGGCCAACTAGCGGGAGTAGGAACGCAGTATTTT. Protein: CASSPGQLAGVGTQYF.